Only one count was recorded for the clone carrying this T cell receptor beta chain. The data derive from a study of blood T cell repertoires in COVID-19. Study details: The United States, Italy and Spain supplied acute and convalescent COVID-19 samples. PBMCs, B-cell-depleted T cells, or T cells were the source of the cDNA or gDNA that made up the material.

The ends lost 1 base at V and 13 bases at J; junction bases unmatched: 7. The CDR3 is 13 amino acids. Germline V gene data show CDR1 as SGDLS and CDR2 as YYNGEE. As processed by the authors: By means of reference gene primer amplification, nucleated cell counts were estimated. Some clones are missing from TCRdb's copy, which holds only in-frame ones; the method was immunoSEQ multiplex PCR. Clone size and the V and J calls come from that table; the DNA yielded D and trimming. This sample has around 250,000 clones, with around nine tenths found just once. The sequenced sample consisted of peripheral blood. J is TRBJ2-1 and V is TRBV9; 8 nucleotides align to TRBD2. The source is a man aged 40-50 years with active or convalescent COVID-19. The CDR3 protein is CASSVTSGSGQFF. DNA of the CDR3: TGTGCCAGCAGCGTAACCAGCGGGAGCGGACAGTTCTTC.